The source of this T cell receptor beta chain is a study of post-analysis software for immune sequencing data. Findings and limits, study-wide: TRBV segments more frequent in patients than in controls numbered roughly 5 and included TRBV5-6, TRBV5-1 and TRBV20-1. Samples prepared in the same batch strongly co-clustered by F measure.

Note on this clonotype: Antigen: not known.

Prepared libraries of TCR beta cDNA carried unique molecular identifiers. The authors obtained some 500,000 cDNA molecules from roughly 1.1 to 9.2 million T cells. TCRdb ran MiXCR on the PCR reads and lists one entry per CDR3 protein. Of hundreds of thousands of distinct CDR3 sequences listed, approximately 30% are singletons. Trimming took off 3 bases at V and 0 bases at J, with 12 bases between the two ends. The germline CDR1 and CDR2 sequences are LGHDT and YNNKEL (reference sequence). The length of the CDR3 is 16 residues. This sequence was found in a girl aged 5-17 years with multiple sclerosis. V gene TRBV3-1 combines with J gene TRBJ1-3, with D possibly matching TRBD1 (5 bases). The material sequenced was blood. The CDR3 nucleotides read TGTGCCAGCAGCCAGAATACAGGACTCTCTGGAAACACCATATATTTT. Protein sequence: CASSQNTGLSGNTIYF.